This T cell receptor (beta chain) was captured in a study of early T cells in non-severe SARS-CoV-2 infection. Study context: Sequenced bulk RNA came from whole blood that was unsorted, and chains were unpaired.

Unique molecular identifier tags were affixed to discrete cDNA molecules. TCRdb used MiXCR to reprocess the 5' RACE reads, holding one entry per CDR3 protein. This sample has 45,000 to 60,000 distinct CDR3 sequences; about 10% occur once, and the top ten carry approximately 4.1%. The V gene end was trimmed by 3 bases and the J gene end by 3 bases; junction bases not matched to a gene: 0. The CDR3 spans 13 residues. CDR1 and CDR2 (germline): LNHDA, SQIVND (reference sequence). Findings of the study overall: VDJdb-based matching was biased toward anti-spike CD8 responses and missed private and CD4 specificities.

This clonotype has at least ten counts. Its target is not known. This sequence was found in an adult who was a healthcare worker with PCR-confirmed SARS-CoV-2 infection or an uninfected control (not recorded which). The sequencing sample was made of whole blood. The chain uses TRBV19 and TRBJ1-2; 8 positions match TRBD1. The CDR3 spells CASSMGQDYGYTF. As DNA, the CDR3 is TGTGCCAGTAGTATGGGACAGGACTATGGCTACACCTTC.